This entry lists 26 T cell receptor beta chains sequenced from one sample in a study of T cell responses to AZD1222 COVID-19 vaccine. Assay: immunoSEQ multiplex PCR; the TCRdb copy retains only in-frame clones and omits some. The sample shows around 200,000 clones, roughly 88% of them seen only once. Sequenced here: peripheral blood, sampled on day 0 of AZD1222 vaccination. The receptors come from an adult in good health.

The V gene is TRBV7-9, the J gene TRBJ2-7; 7 bases align to TRBD1. Trimming at V came to 5 bases and at J to 7 bases, leaving 5 bases not matched to a gene. This CDR3 spans 12 amino acids. Germline-derived CDR1 and CDR2 are SEHNR and FQNEAQ (reference sequence). Written as DNA, the CDR3 is TGTGCCAGCAGCCAGGACAGGCGGGAGCAGTACTTC. Amino acids: CASSQDRREQYF. Looking up the rest from reference TRBV7-9 and TRBJ2-7 gives the full variable domain: DTGVSQNPRHKITKRGQNVTFRCDPISEHNRLYWYRQTLGQGPEFLTYFQNEAQLEKSRLLSDRFSAERPKGSFSTLEIQRTEQGDSAMYLCASSQDRREQYFGPGTRLTVT.

The chain joins TRBV21-1 to TRBJ1-5; the DNA was not used to check the table's D call, TRBD1. TRBV21-1 corresponds to a pseudogene. The CDR3 is 20 residues long. This CDR3 reads CASSKAPRDRVKIRDQPQHF. The DNA of the CDR3 is TGTGCCAGCAGCAAAGCCCCCCGGGACAGGGTAAAGATCCGGGATCAGCCCCAGCATTTT.

The V and J genes are TRBV2 and TRBJ1-2; D may be TRBD1 (5 bases). Per germline, CDR1 SNHLY and CDR2 FYNNEI. This CDR3 comprises 15 residues. The V gene lost 9 bases and the J gene lost 4 bases, with 21 bases spanning the gap. CDR3 nucleotides: TGTGCCAGAGAGCCAACTACCGGGACGGCCTATGGCTACACCTTC. It encodes CAREPTTGTAYGYTF.

The chain couples TRBV19 to TRBJ2-7, with TRBD1 as a possible D gene (6 bases). The germline V gene has CDR1 LNHDA and CDR2 SQIVND (reference sequence). This CDR3 is 16 amino acids long. V dropped 1 base and J dropped 5 bases, with 18 bases sitting between them. CDR3 sequence: CASSIGPMGRGDEQYF. CDR3 DNA: TGTGCCAGTAGTATAGGCCCCATGGGCAGGGGAGACGAGCAGTACTTC.

The chain recombines TRBV19 with TRBJ1-1; D may be TRBD1 (6 bases). There are 13 residues in the CDR3. Germline lookup yields CDR1 LNHDA and CDR2 SQIVND (reference sequence). V was trimmed by 7 bases and J by 6 bases, leaving 15 bases between them. CDR3 sequence: CASNPMGGPEAFF. The DNA of the CDR3 is TGTGCCAGTAACCCGATGGGGGGCCCTGAAGCTTTCTTT.

The V gene is TRBV5-1, the J gene TRBJ2-3, with D perhaps TRBD1 or TRBD2 (5 bases each). This CDR3 is built from 14 residues. The germline V gene encodes CDR1 SGHRS and CDR2 YFSETQ. V was pared by 5 bases and J by 5 bases, with 15 bases between. The CDR3: CASRGVAAGDTQYF. The CDR3 DNA reads TGCGCCAGCAGGGGGGTAGCTGCTGGAGATACGCAGTATTTT.

This clone was picked up a small number of times. The chain recombines TRBV9 with TRBJ2-1; a weak D match, TRBD2 (6 bases). V was cut by 3 bases and J by 0 bases, with 13 bases left in between. Germline V gene sequence: CDR1 SGDLS, CDR2 YYNGEE. The CDR3 sequence is 16 residues long. CDR3: CASSGDSRASYNEQFF. The CDR3 nucleotides are TGTGCCAGCAGCGGGGACTCGCGGGCCTCCTACAATGAGCAGTTCTTC.

In its sample, this clone was seen once. CDR3 bases: TGTGCCAGCAGTTCATTTATAGGACTAAGCACAGATACGCAGTATTTT. Translated, it gives CASSSFIGLSTDTQYF. The chain uses TRBV28 and TRBJ2-3; perhaps TRBD2 as D (6 bases). The CDR3 runs to 16 residues. The germline V and J ends were trimmed by 4 bases and 0 bases, with 14 bases remaining between them. Germline assignment: CDR1 MDHEN and CDR2 SYDVKM.

The sample holds one count of this clone. The chain is built from TRBV11-2 and TRBJ1-3; D call uncertain. There are 12 residues in the CDR3. The ends were cut back, 6 bases at V and 3 bases at J, with 6 bases in the middle. Germline loops: CDR1 SGHAT, CDR2 FQNNGV. CDR3 in DNA: TGTGCCAGCAGAAGTGATGGAAACACCATATATTTT. Amino acids: CASRSDGNTIYF.

The chain is built from TRBV5-1 and TRBJ2-2; 8 bases fit TRBD1. The CDR3 is 15 amino acids. V dropped 0 bases and J dropped 5; count of bases not matched to a gene: 3. Germline V gene data show CDR1 as SGHRS and CDR2 as YFSETQ. CDR3 in DNA: TGCGCCAGCAGCTTGGGGACAGGGTTAACCGGGGAGCTGTTTTTT. Its protein product is CASSLGTGLTGELFF.

The CDR3 loop is CASSDARGAWTEAFF. The CDR3 DNA is TGTGCCAGCAGTGACGCCCGGGGCGCGTGGACTGAAGCTTTCTTT. This rearrangement joins TRBV6-2 or TRBV6-3 to TRBJ1-1, with D perhaps matching TRBD1 (5 bases). CDR3 length: 15 residues. The ends were cut back, 5 bases at V and 5 bases at J, with 18 bases in the middle. The germline CDR1 and CDR2 sequences are MNHEY and SVGEGT.

This chain joins TRBV5-4 and TRBJ2-7; TRBD1 agrees at 10 bases. This CDR3 is built from 15 residues. Germline CDR1 reads SGHNT; CDR2 reads YYREEE (reference sequence). The V segment lost 4 bases and the J segment 5 bases; nucleotides outside the gene matches: 9. The CDR3 DNA reads as TGTGCCAGCAGCCTCCGACAGGGGGCAGTAGACGAGCAGTACTTC. Translation: CASSLRQGAVDEQYF.

The table lists this clone with a few counts. This chain links TRBV6-5 with TRBJ2-7; a possible D gene is TRBD1 (5 bases). Trimming left V 0 bases short and J 0 bases short, with 9 bases between. The CDR3 covers 15 residues. Per germline, CDR1 MNHEY and CDR2 SVGAGI. This CDR3 is CASSYSSDSSYEQYF. CDR3 nucleotides: TGTGCCAGCAGTTACTCGAGTGACAGCTCCTACGAGCAGTACTTC.

This sequence joins TRBV28 and TRBJ1-1; D is unresolved. With 8 bases removed from V and 2 bases from J, the gap between germline ends came to 6 bases. The CDR3 has 11 amino acids. The germline gives CDR1 MDHEN, CDR2 SYDVKM. CDR3 coding DNA: TGTGCCAGCTTCGAAAACACTGAAGCTTTCTTT. It encodes CASFENTEAFF.

The V call is TRBV6-2 or TRBV6-3, the J call TRBJ1-6; 11 nucleotides align to TRBD1. Germline V CDR1 and CDR2: MNHEY, SVGEGT. Trimming removed 4 bases from V and 5 bases from J; junction bases left unmatched: 10. This CDR3 comprises 18 residues. CDR3 nucleotides: TGTGCCAGCAGTTTCAACCTCGGACAGGGGGCTCATAATTCACCCCTCCACTTT. Translating it yields CASSFNLGQGAHNSPLHF.

This clone came up once. The chain couples TRBV10-3 to TRBJ2-3; 7 nucleotides match TRBD2. V trimming: 6 bases; J trimming: 5 bases; junction bases outside the gene matches: 5. This CDR3 has 13 residues. The germline CDR1 and CDR2 sequences are ENHRY and SYGVKD. The CDR3 nucleotides are TGTGCCATCAGGGGTTTAGCGGGAGATACGCAGTATTTT. Protein: CAIRGLAGDTQYF.

This rearrangement joins TRBV7-2 to TRBJ2-1, with D maybe TRBD2 (6 bases). This CDR3 has 14 residues. Looked up from germline, CDR1 is SGHTA and CDR2 is FQGNSA. Trimming left V 8 bases short and J 3 bases short, with 14 bases between. This chain's CDR3 is CASGFAGNYNEQFF. The CDR3 nucleotides are TGTGCCAGCGGATTCGCGGGAAACTACAATGAGCAGTTCTTC.

This rearrangement joins TRBV9 to TRBJ2-3; 13 positions agree with TRBD2. CDR1 is SGDLS, CDR2 YYNGEE, per germline. After removal of 0 bases from V and 3 bases from J, the junction contained 4 bases not matched to a gene. The length of the CDR3 is 17 residues. The chain's CDR3 is CASSVARLAGGTDTQYF. DNA for the CDR3: TGTGCCAGCAGCGTAGCCCGACTAGCGGGGGGAACAGATACGCAGTATTTT.

The chain has TRBV15 and TRBJ2-7; D remains ambiguous. CDR1 is LNHNV and CDR2 is YYDKDF in the germline V gene (reference sequence). The V and J ends lost 0 bases and 1 base respectively, with 10 bases between them. The CDR3 has 15 amino acids. The CDR3, as DNA: TGTGCCACCAGCAGAGATATCGCCGGTTCCTACGAGCAGTACTTC. This encodes CATSRDIAGSYEQYF.

The chain combines TRBV2 with TRBJ1-1; D gene unclear. Germline values: CDR1 SNHLY, CDR2 FYNNEI. V shed 2 bases and J shed 0 bases, with 7 bases lying between them. This CDR3 region has 14 residues. The CDR3 coding sequence is TGTGCCAGCAGTGAAACAGATATGAACACTGAAGCTTTCTTT. The encoded protein is CASSETDMNTEAFF. Drawing the rest from reference TRBV2 and TRBJ1-1, the complete variable domain is EPEVTQTPSHQVTQMGQEVILRCVPISNHLYFYWYRQILGQKVEFLVSFYNNEISEKSEIFDDQFSVERPDGSNFTLKIRSTKLEDSAMYFCASSETDMNTEAFFGQGTRLTVV.

This clone was detected only once. The V gene is TRBV4-1, the J gene TRBJ1-2, with 7 bases lining up with TRBD1. V shed 4 bases and J 3 bases; nucleotides not matched to a gene: 11. This CDR3 comprises 16 residues. From germline, CDR1 is MGHRA and CDR2 YSYEKL. CDR3 residues: CASSLYSDRPDYGYTF. DNA for the CDR3: TGCGCCAGCAGCCTTTACTCGGACAGGCCAGACTATGGCTACACCTTC.

This clone has only one observation. J is TRBJ1-1 and V is TRBV4-1; D gene unclear. Germline CDR1 and CDR2: MGHRA and YSYEKL. The V end lost 0 bases, the J end lost 8 bases, and 7 bases lay between the germline ends. The CDR3 totals 12 residues. The CDR3 DNA reads as TGCGCCAGCAGCCAAGATCGGTTCGAAGCTTTCTTT. Protein product: CASSQDRFEAFF.

V is TRBV9 and J is TRBJ1-2, with TRBD1 as a possible D gene (6 bases). Germline lookup yields CDR1 SGDLS and CDR2 YYNGEE. V was clipped by 1 base and J by 8 bases, with 12 bases between them. The CDR3 runs 13 residues. The CDR3 nucleotides read TGTGCCAGCAGCGTACAGGGGAGAGGGGGCTACACCTTC. Residues: CASSVQGRGGYTF.

The gene calls are TRBV20-1 and TRBJ1-2; D remains unclear. The ends were cut back, 5 bases at V and 8 bases at J, with 6 bases in the middle. CDR1 and CDR2 (germline): DFQATT, SNEGSKA (reference sequence). CDR3 length: 9 residues. CDR3 bases: TGCAGTGCTCGTACAGGCTACACCTTC. This codes for CSARTGYTF.

The genes are TRBV19 and TRBJ1-4, with D tentatively TRBD1 (6 bases). Germline V gene sequence: CDR1 LNHDA, CDR2 SQIVND (reference sequence). The CDR3 has 16 residues. Trimming stripped 9 bases from V and 3 bases from J, with 20 bases between. The CDR3 nucleotides are TGTGCCAGCAAGACAGGCGGCGGCGTATCTAATGAAAAACTGTTTTTT. It codes for CASKTGGGVSNEKLFF.

The CDR3 reads CASRTGNFDTIYF. The CDR3 DNA sequence: TGTGCCAGCAGAACAGGGAACTTTGACACCATATATTTT. The rearrangement uses TRBV6-5 and TRBJ1-3, with D possibly TRBD1 on 6 matching bases. The germline V gene encodes CDR1 MNHEY and CDR2 SVGAGI. Trimming left V 6 bases short and J 8 bases short, with 14 bases between. The CDR3 is 13 amino acids.